This TCR beta chain was found in a study of T cell repertoires in cytomegalovirus infection. Across the study: Recently identified HLA-C-restricted CMV epitopes and well-studied HLA-B-restricted CMV epitopes were used by the study.

The study, taken as a whole, reports: Cumulative frequency (of public TCR beta family members) identified carriers of CMV plus the relevant HLA. The ex vivo response was dominated by HLA-C-restricted CMV-specific TCR beta clonotypes.

CDR3 length equals 12 residues. The ends were cut back, 3 bases at V and 8 bases at J, with 10 bases in the middle. CDR1 is LGHNA, CDR2 YNFKEQ, per germline. This clonotype was observed a few times. Its target is not known. TCRdb reprocessed the reads with MiXCR, giving one entry per CDR3 protein. The sample comprises 700,000 to 900,000 distinct CDR3 sequences, roughly 28% of which are singletons, and around 13% rests with the top ten. Material: cultured CD8+ T cells from PBMCs, obtained from culture after CMV antigen stimulation. This TCR derives from a human donor in good health (CMV status not recorded). Some clones in this sample may be carry-over from other donors' samples. The chain has TRBV4-2 and TRBJ1-1, with a tentative D call TRBD1 (5 bases). The CDR3 is CASSQIGTEAFF. Written as DNA, the CDR3 is TGTGCCAGCAGCCAGATCGGGACCGAAGCTTTCTTT.